A single sample gave rise to the 23 T cell receptor beta chains below, sequenced in a study of blood T cell repertoires in COVID-19. Measured with immunoSEQ multiplex PCR; TCRdb has only the in-frame clones, and not every one. The sample lists 65,000 to 90,000 clones, approximately 88% seen once, with 6% to 7.5% in the top ten. The sample was peripheral blood. These receptors were obtained from a woman aged 80 or older with acute or convalescent COVID-19.

V gene TRBV2 combines with J gene TRBJ2-3; TRBD2 matches at 8 bases. After removal of 7 bases from V and 9 bases from J, the junction contained 9 bases not matched to a gene. Germline CDR1 reads SNHLY; CDR2 reads FYNNEI. CDR3 length equals 13 residues. The CDR3 is CASKETERETQYF. The CDR3 DNA reads TGTGCCAGCAAAGAAACGGAGCGGGAGACGCAGTATTTT.

CDR3 DNA: TGTGCCAGCAGCTTCGCCCCGGGACAGGGGGCCTACGAGCAGTACTTC. Its protein product is CASSFAPGQGAYEQYF. The V call is TRBV7-9, the J call TRBJ2-7; TRBD1 matches 11 bases. Germline-derived CDR1 and CDR2 are SEHNR and FQNEAQ (reference sequence). The CDR3 contains 16 residues. J gave up 2 bases and V 3 bases, and 6 bases lay outside the gene matches.

V gene TRBV3-1 (or the pseudogene TRBV3-2) combines with J gene TRBJ2-1, with 8 bases identical to TRBD2. The germline V gene has CDR1 LGHDT and CDR2 YNNKEL (reference sequence). V was clipped by 0 bases and J by 7 bases; unmatched bases: 11. The CDR3 contains 17 residues. The DNA of the CDR3 is TGTGCCAGCAGCCAAGATTCTGGCGGGGGGCGGAGGAATGAGCAGTTCTTC. The encoded protein is CASSQDSGGGRRNEQFF.

The rearrangement joins TRBV2 to TRBJ2-1; 9 bases agree with TRBD1. The length of the CDR3 is 14 residues. Trimming at V came to 7 bases and at J to 5 bases, leaving 6 bases not matched to a gene. The germline V gene encodes CDR1 SNHLY and CDR2 FYNNEI. The chain's CDR3 is CASTGTGRDNEQFF. Written as DNA, the CDR3 is TGTGCCAGCACGGGGACAGGGAGGGACAATGAGCAGTTCTTC. The full variable domain, completed using reference TRBV2 and TRBJ2-1, is EPEVTQTPSHQVTQMGQEVILRCVPISNHLYFYWYRQILGQKVEFLVSFYNNEISEKSEIFDDQFSVERPDGSNFTLKIRSTKLEDSAMYFCASTGTGRDNEQFFGPGTRLTVL.

The V and J genes are TRBV6-5 and TRBJ2-1, with TRBD2 matching over 12 bases. CDR3 length equals 15 residues. V was clipped by 5 bases and J by 15 bases; unmatched bases: 14. In germline, CDR1 is MNHEY, CDR2 SVGAGI. The CDR3 spells CASSLTGTSGSPLFF. For the CDR3, the DNA is TGTGCCAGCAGTCTAACCGGGACTAGCGGGTCACCGCTGTTCTTC.

This rearrangement joins TRBV5-6 to TRBJ2-7; the D gene is possibly TRBD1 (6 bases). Trimming stripped 3 bases from V and 7 bases from J, with 14 bases between. The V gene's germline CDR1 is SGHDT and CDR2 YYEEEE. The CDR3 consists of 13 residues. The CDR3 coding sequence is TGTGCCAGCAGCTCAAGGACCCAGGGGGAGCAGTACTTC. Translating it yields CASSSRTQGEQYF.

The chain's CDR3 is CASSQGPIHSGYF. CDR3 DNA sequence: TGTGCCAGCAGCCAAGGTCCAATTCACAGTGGGTATTTT. V is TRBV3-1 (or the pseudogene TRBV3-2) and J is TRBJ2-3; no clear D gene. V was shortened by 1 base and J by 14 bases, with 16 bases between the two germline ends. Germline V gene lookup returns CDR1 LGHDT and CDR2 YNNKEL (reference sequence). CDR3 length: 13 residues.

This chain uses TRBV25-1 with TRBJ1-2; 8 positions agree with TRBD1. The CDR3 runs 15 residues. Looked up from germline, CDR1 is MGHDK and CDR2 is SYGVNS. Germline trimming cut 5 bases from V and 3 bases from J; bases unmatched to any gene: 8. The CDR3 nucleotides read TGTGCCAGCAGTCGAACAGGGGGGTTGGACTATGGCTACACCTTC. Protein product: CASSRTGGLDYGYTF.

This chain links TRBV29-1 with TRBJ2-7; 8 nucleotides agree with TRBD1. The CDR3 length is 13 residues. Germline V lookup: CDR1 SQVTM, CDR2 ANQGSEA. V dropped 4 bases and J dropped 6; count of bases not matched to a gene: 8. The CDR3 here is CSVGMQGALEQYF. For the CDR3, the DNA is TGCAGCGTTGGCATGCAGGGGGCTCTCGAGCAGTACTTC.

The chain employs TRBV3-1 (or the pseudogene TRBV3-2) and TRBJ2-1, with a weak D call TRBD2 (5 bases). Trimming shortened V by 0 bases and J by 10 bases, and 13 bases separated the two germline ends. CDR3 size: 14 residues. The germline V gene encodes CDR1 LGHDT and CDR2 YNNKEL (reference sequence). CDR3 sequence reads: CASSQEGVMREQFF. In DNA, the CDR3 is TGTGCCAGCAGCCAAGAGGGAGTAATGAGGGAGCAGTTCTTC.

This clone was counted once. The chain recombines TRBV13 with TRBJ1-1, with D perhaps matching TRBD1 (6 bases). CDR3 length equals 15 residues. CDR1 and CDR2 (germline): PRHDT, FYEKMQ (reference sequence). Trimming shortened V by 1 base and J by 7 bases, and 16 bases separated the two germline ends. CDR3 loop: CASSLALGAVHEAFF. CDR3 DNA: TGTGCCAGCAGCTTAGCTTTGGGGGCGGTACATGAAGCTTTCTTT.

The genes are TRBV7-2 and TRBJ2-1, with 11 bases matching TRBD2. The CDR3 spans 15 residues. The trim removed 5 bases at V and 10 bases at J, leaving 10 bases unmatched. Per germline, CDR1 SGHTA and CDR2 FQGNSA. The chain's CDR3 is CASSQILAGEGEQFF. The CDR3 DNA sequence: TGTGCCAGCAGCCAGATACTAGCGGGAGAGGGAGAGCAGTTCTTC.

J is TRBJ2-4 and V is TRBV4-1; the D gene is possibly TRBD1 (5 bases). V lost 6 bases and J lost 13, with 13 bases in between. The CDR3 contains 11 residues. Germline loops: CDR1 MGHRA, CDR2 YSYEKL. The CDR3 DNA follows: TGCGCCAGCAGTTCTACGACAGTACAGTACTTC. Its translation is CASSSTTVQYF.

CDR3: CASSLTSRTTGEQFF. The CDR3 DNA sequence: TGTGCCAGCAGCTTGACTTCCCGTACTACCGGTGAGCAGTTCTTC. The chain has TRBV7-9 and TRBJ2-1; no definite D call. This CDR3 is 15 amino acids long. Germline lookup yields CDR1 SEHNR and CDR2 FQNEAQ (reference sequence). V was shortened by 3 bases and J by 9 bases, with 18 bases between the two germline ends.

CDR3: CASSPFAGANVLTF. The CDR3 DNA reads TGTGCCAGCAGCCCCTTTGCTGGGGCCAACGTCCTGACTTTC. This chain joins TRBV7-9 and TRBJ2-6; D unresolved. CDR1 and CDR2 (germline): SEHNR, FQNEAQ (reference sequence). The V and J ends lost 5 bases and 2 bases respectively, with 7 bases between them. The CDR3 loop spans 14 amino acids.

This clone was seen a few times. The rearrangement uses TRBV5-1 and TRBJ2-2; weak D call: TRBD1 (5 bases). Per the germline V gene, CDR1 is SGHRS and CDR2 is YFSETQ. There are 14 residues in the CDR3. V lost 0 bases and J 6 bases, leaving 9 bases between the germline ends. CDR3 sequence reads: CASSLEGHSGELFF. The CDR3, as DNA: TGCGCCAGCAGCTTGGAGGGGCATTCCGGGGAGCTGTTTTTT.

The V and J genes are TRBV7-2 and TRBJ1-4; D might be TRBD1 (5 bases). Trimming removed 2 bases from V and 8 bases from J, with 12 bases in between. CDR3 length: 14 residues. Germline CDR1 SGHTA, CDR2 FQGNSA. Written as DNA, the CDR3 is TGTGCCAGCAGCTTACCGGGGGGAAACGAAAAACTGTTTTTT. Translation gives CASSLPGGNEKLFF.

The V call is TRBV5-6, the J call TRBJ1-4; D might be TRBD1 (5 bases). The germline V gene has CDR1 SGHDT and CDR2 YYEEEE. V dropped 0 bases and J dropped 2 bases, with 8 bases sitting between them. This CDR3 is built from 15 residues. The CDR3, as DNA: TGTGCCAGCAGCTTGGTCAGGGCCACTAATGAAAAACTGTTTTTT. It codes for CASSLVRATNEKLFF.

V usage is TRBV19 and J usage is TRBJ1-1; D remains ambiguous. Between the trimmed V and J ends, which lost 5 bases and 8 bases, there was a span of 12 bases. This CDR3 is built from 12 residues. CDR1 and CDR2 (germline): LNHDA, SQIVND (reference sequence). CDR3 in DNA: TGTGCCAGTAGTCTGTACAGCCAAGAAGCTTTCTTT. Its translation: CASSLYSQEAFF.

The J gene is TRBJ1-1, the V gene TRBV2; 8 bases line up with TRBD1. The length of the CDR3 is 13 residues. V lost 9 bases and J lost 6; bases outside the gene matches: 9. Germline V CDR1 and CDR2: SNHLY, FYNNEI. CDR3 coding DNA: TGTGCCAGAGAGGGGCAGGGGGCTTCTGAAGCTTTCTTT. Translation gives CAREGQGASEAFF. Variable domain in full (rest from reference TRBV2 and TRBJ1-1): EPEVTQTPSHQVTQMGQEVILRCVPISNHLYFYWYRQILGQKVEFLVSFYNNEISEKSEIFDDQFSVERPDGSNFTLKIRSTKLEDSAMYFCAREGQGASEAFFGQGTRLTVV.

The chain has TRBV7-8 and TRBJ1-4; D might be TRBD1 (6 bases). This CDR3 region has 15 residues. V gave up 1 base and J gave up 7 bases, with 13 bases separating them. Germline V lookup: CDR1 SGHVS, CDR2 FQNEAQ. The CDR3 is CASSLGVGGSEKLFF. The DNA for the CDR3 is TGTGCCAGCAGCTTAGGGGTTGGGGGCAGTGAAAAACTGTTTTTT.

CDR3 sequence (DNA): TGTGCCAGCAGAGATCGGACTAGTCTCCATGAGCAGTTCTTC. Its translation is CASRDRTSLHEQFF. The V call is TRBV5-8, the J call TRBJ2-1, with 7 bases aligning to TRBD2. Germline V gene data show CDR1 as SGHTS and CDR2 as YDEGEE. The CDR3 sequence is 14 residues long. J gave up 8 bases and V 5 bases, and 10 bases lay outside the gene matches.

CDR3 DNA: TGTGCCAGCAGAGTTGGCCCGGGCGGGGGAGCGACCCAGTACTTC. This translates into CASRVGPGGGATQYF. The chain uses TRBV27 and TRBJ2-5, with 7 bases aligning to TRBD2. There are 15 residues in the CDR3. Germline values: CDR1 MNHEY, CDR2 SMNVEV (reference sequence). Losses at the gene ends were 6 bases for V and 7 bases for J; bases not matched to a gene: 14.